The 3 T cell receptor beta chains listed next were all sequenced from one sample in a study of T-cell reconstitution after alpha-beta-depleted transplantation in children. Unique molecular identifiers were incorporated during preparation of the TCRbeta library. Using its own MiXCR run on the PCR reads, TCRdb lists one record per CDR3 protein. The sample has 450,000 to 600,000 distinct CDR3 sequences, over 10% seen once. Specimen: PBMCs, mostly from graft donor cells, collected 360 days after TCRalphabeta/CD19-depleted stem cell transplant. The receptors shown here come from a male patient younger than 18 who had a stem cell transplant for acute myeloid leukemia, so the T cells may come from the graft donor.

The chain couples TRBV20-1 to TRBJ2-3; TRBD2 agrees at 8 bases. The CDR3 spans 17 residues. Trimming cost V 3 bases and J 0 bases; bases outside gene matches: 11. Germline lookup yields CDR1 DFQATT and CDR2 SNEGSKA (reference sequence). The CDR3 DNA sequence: TGCAGTGCTAGTAGGCTAGCGGGTTTAGCTAGCACAGATACGCAGTATTTT. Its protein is CSASRLAGLASTDTQYF.

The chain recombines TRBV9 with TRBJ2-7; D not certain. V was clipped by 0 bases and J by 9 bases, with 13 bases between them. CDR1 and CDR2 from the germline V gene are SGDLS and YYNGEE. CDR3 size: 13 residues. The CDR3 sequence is CASSVEHSTWQYF. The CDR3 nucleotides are TGTGCCAGCAGCGTAGAACATTCGACTTGGCAGTACTTC.

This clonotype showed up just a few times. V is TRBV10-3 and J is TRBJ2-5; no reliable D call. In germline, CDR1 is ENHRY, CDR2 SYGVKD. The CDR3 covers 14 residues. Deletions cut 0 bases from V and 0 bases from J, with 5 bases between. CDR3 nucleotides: TGTGCCATCAGTGAGTCGAAACACCAAGAGACCCAGTACTTC. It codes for CAISESKHQETQYF.